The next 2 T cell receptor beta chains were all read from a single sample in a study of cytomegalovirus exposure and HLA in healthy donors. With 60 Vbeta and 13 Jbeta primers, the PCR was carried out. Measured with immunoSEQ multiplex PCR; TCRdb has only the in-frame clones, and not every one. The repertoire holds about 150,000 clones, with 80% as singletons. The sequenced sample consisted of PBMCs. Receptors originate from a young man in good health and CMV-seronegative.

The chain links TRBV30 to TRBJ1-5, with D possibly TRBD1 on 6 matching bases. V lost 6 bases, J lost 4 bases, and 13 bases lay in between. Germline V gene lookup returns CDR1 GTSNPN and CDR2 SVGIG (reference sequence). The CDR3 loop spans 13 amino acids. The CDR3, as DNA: TGTGCCTGCACCACAGGGACAAATCAGCCCCAGCATTTT. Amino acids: CACTTGTNQPQHF.

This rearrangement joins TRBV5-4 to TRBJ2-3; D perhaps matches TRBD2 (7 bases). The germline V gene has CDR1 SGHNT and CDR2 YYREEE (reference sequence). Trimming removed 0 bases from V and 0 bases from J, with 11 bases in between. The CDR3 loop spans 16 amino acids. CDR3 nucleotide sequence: TGTGCCAGCAGCTTGGAGGGGGGGCGAAGCACAGATACGCAGTATTTT. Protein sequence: CASSLEGGRSTDTQYF.